A selection of T cell receptor beta chains follows, all from one sample in a study of OX40 agonist ivuxolimab in advanced cancers. Only in-frame clones appear in the TCRdb table, and some are missing; sequencing was by immunoSEQ multiplex PCR. The repertoire has approximately 80,000 clones, 75% to 90% of them found once; the top ten carry about 0.2%. This sample comprised CD4+ or CD8+ T cells sorted from blood, obtained in a trial of the OX40 agonist ivuxolimab. The receptors were sampled from an adult with an advanced solid tumor such as melanoma, head and neck, liver or kidney cancer. The CDR3 runs from the conserved cysteine through the conserved F or W. A D gene is named only where the DNA matches it firmly. Clone size is given for some rows only: seen once, a few or many times, or a class if the clone is expanded.

>.|TRBV6-1|TRBJ1-6|TRBD1
TGTGCCAGCTTTCACAGGGGGAGGGATTCACCCCTCCACTTT
CASFHRGRDSPLHF
>.|TRBV7-2|TRBJ2-7|.
TGTGCCAGCAGCCCGCGGGACCTCTCCTACGAGCAGTACTTC
CASSPRDLSYEQYF
>.|TRBV6-5|TRBJ2-3|.
TGTGCCAGCAGTTACTCGAGCCCGGGGACTCCTAAGCAGTATTTT
CASSYSSPGTPKQYF
>.|TRBV6-1|TRBJ2-7|TRBD2
TGTGCCAGCACCCCCAACGCGGGAGTACCCGAGCAGTACTTC
CASTPNAGVPEQYF
>.|TRBV9|TRBJ1-3|.
TGTGCCAGCAGCGTAAAGGACAACCAAGGAAACACCATATATTTT
CASSVKDNQGNTIYF
>.|TRBV7-7|TRBJ2-5|.
TGTGCTAGCAGCCCTATAGGGATGTATCAGACCCAGTACTTC
CASSPIGMYQTQYF
>.|TRBV6-5|TRBJ1-2|TRBD1
TGTGCCAGCAGTTACGAGAGGACAGGCTATGGCTACACCTTC
CASSYERTGYGYTF
>.|TRBV11-3|TRBJ1-2|.
TGTGCCAGCAGCTTAGCTGGGGCGGACTATGGCTACACCTTC
CASSLAGADYGYTF
>.|TRBV18|TRBJ2-7|.
TGTGCCAGCTCACCCGCCCAGGTAGCTTCCTACGAGCAGTACTTC
CASSPAQVASYEQYF
>.|TRBV11-3|TRBJ2-1|TRBD2
TGTGCCAGCAGCCTGGGACTAGCGGGGGGGCATGGTGAGCAGTTCTTC
CASSLGLAGGHGEQFF
>.|TRBV10-3|TRBJ2-5|TRBD1
TGTGCCATCAGTGAGTCGGGACAGCCTAGGGAGACCCAGTACTTC
CAISESGQPRETQYF
>.|TRBV2|TRBJ2-2|.
TGTGCCAGCATGGCCCAGGGGTCCGGGGAGCTGTTTTTT
CASMAQGSGELFF
>.|TRBV18|TRBJ1-1|TRBD1
TGTGCCAGCTCACCACCGAGGGACAGGGCATTGAACACTGAAGCTTTCTTT
CASSPPRDRALNTEAFF
>.|TRBV9|TRBJ2-3|TRBD1
TGTGCCAGCAGCGGACGCGGACAGGGGACAGATACGCAGTATTTT
CASSGRGQGTDTQYF
>.|TRBV10-3|TRBJ1-1|TRBD1
TGTGCCATCAGTAGGACAGGCCTGAACACTGAAGCTTTCTTT
CAISRTGLNTEAFF
>once|TRBV28|TRBJ1-5|.
TGTGCCATCCCCGGACAAAATTATAGCAATCAGCCCCAGCATTTT
CAIPGQNYSNQPQHF
>.|TRBV5-1|TRBJ1-2|.
TGCGCCAGCAGCCCGGGAGTTAACTATGGCTACACCTTC
CASSPGVNYGYTF
>.|TRBV2|TRBJ1-5|.
TGTGCCAGCAGTGAAAGGGCAGTGCGCAATCAGCCCCAGCATTTT
CASSERAVRNQPQHF
>.|TRBV27|TRBJ1-2|TRBD1
TGTGCCAGCACGCCCGGGACAGGGGCCCACTATGGCTACACCTTC
CASTPGTGAHYGYTF
>.|TRBV16|TRBJ1-1|.
TGTGCCAGCAGCCTAGATCGTTGGGGCCTGAACACTGAAGCTTTCTTT
CASSLDRWGLNTEAFF
>.|TRBV29-1|TRBJ1-2|TRBD1
TGCAGCGTTGAAGATCCGGGGACAGGGTATGGCTACACCTTC
CSVEDPGTGYGYTF
>.|TRBV5-1|TRBJ2-5|.
TGCGCCAGCAGCTGGGGTGGTGTCGAGACCCAGTACTTC
CASSWGGVETQYF
>.|TRBV7-3|TRBJ1-1|TRBD1
TGTGCCAGCAGCCCCACAGGGGTCACTGAAGCTTTCTTT
CASSPTGVTEAFF
>.|TRBV7-6|TRBJ2-3|TRBD2
TGTGCCAGCAGCTTTTCCCGGCGGGGGGGCACAGATACGCAGTATTTT
CASSFSRRGGTDTQYF
>.|TRBV21-1|TRBJ1-1|.
TGTGCCAGCAGCAAAAGGGACGGCCACTACACTGAAGCTTTCTTT
CASSKRDGHYTEAFF
>once|TRBV19|TRBJ2-3|.
TGTGCCAGTAAAGTCAGGGGCTCAGATACGCAGTATTTT
CASKVRGSDTQYF
>.|TRBV15|TRBJ2-1|TRBD2
TGTGCCACCAGCCCACGAAAGATAGGGACTAGCGGGGGGACGGCGGATGAGCAGTTCTTC
CATSPRKIGTSGGTADEQFF
>.|TRBV15|TRBJ1-5|.
TGTGCCACCAGCAGAGTTGGCCAGGATAGCAATCAGCCCCAGCATTTT
CATSRVGQDSNQPQHF
>.|TRBV28|TRBJ2-5|.
TGTGCCAGCAGTTCCCCCGTGGGGCGAGAGACCCAGTACTTC
CASSSPVGRETQYF
>.|TRBV6-1|TRBJ1-5|TRBD1
TGTGCCAGCAGTGTTCGGCAGGGGGCCAATCCCCAGCATTTT
CASSVRQGANPQHF
>.|TRBV29-1|TRBJ1-4|.
TGCAGCGCCGCTCTCACCAATGAAAAACTGTTTTTT
CSAALTNEKLFF
>once|TRBV4-2|TRBJ2-7|.
TGTGCCAGCAGCCAAGACATCCGAGTAAACGAGCAGTACTTC
CASSQDIRVNEQYF
>.|TRBV27|TRBJ2-7|TRBD2
TGTGCCAGCAGTTCCCGTGCCGGGACTAACTACGAGCAGTACTTC
CASSSRAGTNYEQYF
>.|TRBV4-1|TRBJ1-4|.
TGCGCCAGCAGCCCCACAGGGTGGGTCGCTGAAAAACTGTTTTTT
CASSPTGWVAEKLFF
>.|TRBV29-1|TRBJ1-6|.
TGCAGCGTTGAAGATACAGGGATCTACTTT
CSVEDTGIYF
>.|TRBV19|TRBJ1-3|.
TGTGCCAGTACCCCGGACAGAGAATCCGGAAACACCATATATTTT
CASTPDRESGNTIYF
>.|TRBV5-1|TRBJ2-5|.
TGCGCCAGCAGGAATATGATGGGGGGCCAAGAGACCCAGTACTTC
CASRNMMGGQETQYF
>.|TRBV5-1|TRBJ1-2|.
TGCGCCAGCAGCTGGGTGCAGGGTGAGCGGTCCGGCTATGGCTACACCTTC
CASSWVQGERSGYGYTF
>.|TRBV2|TRBJ2-6|.
TGTGCCAGCAGTGAACTGTTTGGGGCCAACGTCCTGACTTTC
CASSELFGANVLTF
>.|TRBV5-5|TRBJ1-1|TRBD1
TGTGCCAGCAGCTTACGACAGGGGCACACTGAAGCTTTCTTT
CASSLRQGHTEAFF
>few|TRBV6-5|TRBJ2-1|.
TGTGCCAGCAGTTACGGGGGGGCGAATCTTTACAATGAGCAGTTCTTC
CASSYGGANLYNEQFF
>.|TRBV11-3|TRBJ2-5|TRBD2
TGTGCCAGCAGCCCCAGCGGGGAAGAGACCCAGTACTTC
CASSPSGEETQYF
>.|TRBV11-3|TRBJ2-1|.
TGTGCCAGCAGCTCCGCGGACAGAGCCCAGCAGTTCTTC
CASSSADRAQQFF
>.|TRBV30|TRBJ2-1|.
TGTGCCGGATCCGGCGGGATATACTCCTACAATGAGCAGTTCTTC
CAGSGGIYSYNEQFF
>.|TRBV5-1|TRBJ1-2|.
TGCGCCAGCAGACAGGGACGGATAAACTATGGCTACACCTTC
CASRQGRINYGYTF
>.|TRBV4-1|TRBJ1-5|TRBD1
TGCGCCAGCAGCCAAGATTGGTTAACAGGGGGACAGCCTCAGCCCCAGCATTTT
CASSQDWLTGGQPQPQHF
>.|TRBV7-9|TRBJ1-4|.
TGTGCCAGCAGCTCGGGGACGGTTAATGAAAAACTGTTTTTT
CASSSGTVNEKLFF
>.|TRBV15|TRBJ2-2|.
TGTGCCACCAGCAGAGGGACACCAGCGACCGGGGAGCTGTTTTTT
CATSRGTPATGELFF
>once|TRBV5-1|TRBJ2-7|.
TGCGCCAGCAGTACTTTGGGCGAGCAGTACTTC
CASSTLGEQYF
>.|TRBV5-1|TRBJ2-3|.
TGCGCCAGCCGGGTATACGCGGGCAGGGGTACGCAGTATTTT
CASRVYAGRGTQYF
>.|TRBV9|TRBJ2-3|.
TGTGCCAGCAGCGTAGAGCAGGGTGGCACAGATACGCAGTATTTT
CASSVEQGGTDTQYF
>.|TRBV4-2|TRBJ2-3|.
TGTGCCAGCAGCCAAACCCCCCTCAGCGGAAAGACCACAGATACGCAGTATTTT
CASSQTPLSGKTTDTQYF
>.|TRBV28|TRBJ1-5|TRBD1
TGTGCCAGCAGTGGCCCCCGTGACAGGGACCGAGGGCCCCAGCATTTT
CASSGPRDRDRGPQHF
>.|TRBV28|TRBJ2-7|TRBD1
TGTGCCAGCAGTGTAGCCGGGACAGCAAACTACGAGCAGTACTTC
CASSVAGTANYEQYF
>.|TRBV2|TRBJ2-2|.
TGTGCCAGCAGTGTATTAACGACCGGGGAGCTGTTTTTT
CASSVLTTGELFF
>.|TRBV18|TRBJ2-5|.
TGTGCCAGCTCACCGTCGACAGCGGAGACCCAGTACTTC
CASSPSTAETQYF
>.|TRBV28|TRBJ1-6|.
TGTGCCAGCAGTCCCCCCGGGGGGGGACCGCCCAACCTCCACTTT
CASSPPGGGPPNLHF
>.|TRBV6-6|TRBJ2-1|TRBD2
TGTGCCAGCAGTCCGTCTAGCGGAAGATCCTACAATGAGCAGTTCTTC
CASSPSSGRSYNEQFF
>.|TRBV7-3|TRBJ2-1|.
TGTGCCAGCAGCTTAACGTCGAGGGGAACTGAGCAGTTCTTC
CASSLTSRGTEQFF
>.|TRBV28|TRBJ2-5|.
TGTGCCAGCAGTCAGACCTCAGGGGGGCCGGGGACCCAGTACTTC
CASSQTSGGPGTQYF